What follows describes a single TCR beta chain. Antigen: not known. Then a second PCR, running roughly 7 to 11 cycles, was carried out with a sample-barcoded 5' primer and a J-beta primer mix. TCRdb reprocessed the 5' RACE reads via MiXCR and lists one record per CDR3 protein. Here the sample spans fewer than 2,000,000 distinct CDR3 sequences, 34% being singletons. Total RNA extraction produced at least 5 micrograms (per sample) for the study. The sample is drawn from a study of blood T cells in healthy people across ages. Looked up from germline, CDR1 is MGHRA and CDR2 is YSYEKL. The CDR3 totals 14 residues. V was shortened by 2 bases and J by 9 bases, with 16 bases between the two germline ends. Study-level points and caveats: CMV status of donors was unknown, possibly confounding expanded clonotype changes. Per-million-T-cell TCR beta diversity fell roughly linearly with age.

The TCR was taken from a woman in her thirties in good health. The genes are TRBV4-1 and TRBJ1-1; maybe TRBD1 (5 bases). The specimen sequenced was blood. The CDR3 bases are TGCGCCAGCAGCCAATCGGGACTTTTTGGGAAAGCTTTCTTT. It encodes CASSQSGLFGKAFF.